This T cell receptor (beta chain) was sequenced during a study of T cell changes during pregnancy in multiple sclerosis. Repertoires were generated with immunoSEQ multiplex PCR, while TCRdb's copy carries only in-frame clones and drops some. Altogether fewer than 25,000 clones are present, 91% being singletons, with the ten largest covering 0.55% to 0.7%. This CDR3 comprises 13 residues. In germline, CDR1 is MNHNS, CDR2 SASEGT. V shed 6 bases and J shed 7 bases, with 12 bases lying between them. This TCR was sampled from a female donor in good health, enrolled as a control in a pregnancy study. The starting material was CD4+ T cells from peripheral blood mononuclear cells, obtained in the third trimester of pregnancy. The rearrangement uses TRBV6-1 and TRBJ1-4; weak D call: TRBD1 (5 bases). CDR3 sequence reads: CASSTVRGEKLFF. The CDR3 coding sequence is TGTGCCAGCAGCACCGTAAGGGGTGAAAAACTGTTTTTT.